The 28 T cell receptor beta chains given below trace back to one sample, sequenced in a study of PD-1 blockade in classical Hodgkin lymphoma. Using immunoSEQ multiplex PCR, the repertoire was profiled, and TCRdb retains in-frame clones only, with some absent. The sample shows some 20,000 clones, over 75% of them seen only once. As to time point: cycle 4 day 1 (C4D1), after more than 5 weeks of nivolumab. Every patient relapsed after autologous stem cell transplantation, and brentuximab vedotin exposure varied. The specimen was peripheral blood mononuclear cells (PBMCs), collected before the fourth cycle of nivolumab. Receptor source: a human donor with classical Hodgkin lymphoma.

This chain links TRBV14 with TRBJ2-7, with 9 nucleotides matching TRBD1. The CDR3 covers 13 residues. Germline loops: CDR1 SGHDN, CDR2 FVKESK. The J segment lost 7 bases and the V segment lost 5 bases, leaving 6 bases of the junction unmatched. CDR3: CASSGTGMGEQYF. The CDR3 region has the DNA TGTGCCAGCAGCGGGACAGGGATGGGGGAGCAGTACTTC.

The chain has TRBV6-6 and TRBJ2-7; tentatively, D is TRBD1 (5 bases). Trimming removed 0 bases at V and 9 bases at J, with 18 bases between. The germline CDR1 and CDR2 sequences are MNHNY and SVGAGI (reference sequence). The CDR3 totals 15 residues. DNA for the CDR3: TGTGCCAGCAGTTACTCAGGGGCAGGGCTCATGGGGCAGTACTTC. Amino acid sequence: CASSYSGAGLMGQYF.

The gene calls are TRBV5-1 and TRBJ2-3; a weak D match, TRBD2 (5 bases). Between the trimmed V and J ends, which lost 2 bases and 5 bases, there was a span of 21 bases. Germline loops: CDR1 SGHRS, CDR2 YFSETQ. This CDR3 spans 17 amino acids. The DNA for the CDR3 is TGCGCCAGCAGCTTCCCTTATTTTGAGTCGAGGGAAGATACGCAGTATTTT. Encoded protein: CASSFPYFESREDTQYF.

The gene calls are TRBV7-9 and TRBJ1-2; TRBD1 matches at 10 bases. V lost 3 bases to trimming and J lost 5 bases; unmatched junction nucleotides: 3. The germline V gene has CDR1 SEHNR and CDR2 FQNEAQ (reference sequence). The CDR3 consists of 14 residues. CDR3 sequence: CASSFSGQGYGYTF. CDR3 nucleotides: TGTGCCAGCAGCTTCTCGGGACAGGGGTATGGCTACACCTTC.

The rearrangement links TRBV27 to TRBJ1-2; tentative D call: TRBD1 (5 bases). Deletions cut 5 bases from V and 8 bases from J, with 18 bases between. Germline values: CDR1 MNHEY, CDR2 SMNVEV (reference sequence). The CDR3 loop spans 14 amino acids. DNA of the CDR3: TGTGCCAGCAGTCCAAGGACAAGAAGAAACGGCTACACCTTC. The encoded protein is CASSPRTRRNGYTF.

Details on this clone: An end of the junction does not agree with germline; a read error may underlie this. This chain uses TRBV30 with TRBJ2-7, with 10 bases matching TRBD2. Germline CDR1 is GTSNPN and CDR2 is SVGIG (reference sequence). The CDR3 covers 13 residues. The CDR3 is CAWRGTSGTPINF. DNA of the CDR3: TGTGCCTGGAGAGGAACTAGCGGGACCCCCATAAACTTC.

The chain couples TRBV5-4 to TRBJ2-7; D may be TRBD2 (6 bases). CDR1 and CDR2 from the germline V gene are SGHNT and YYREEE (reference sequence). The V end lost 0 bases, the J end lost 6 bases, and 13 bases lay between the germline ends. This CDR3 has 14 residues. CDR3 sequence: CASSLASASVEQYF. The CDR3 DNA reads TGTGCCAGCAGCTTGGCTAGCGCGAGTGTCGAGCAGTACTTC.

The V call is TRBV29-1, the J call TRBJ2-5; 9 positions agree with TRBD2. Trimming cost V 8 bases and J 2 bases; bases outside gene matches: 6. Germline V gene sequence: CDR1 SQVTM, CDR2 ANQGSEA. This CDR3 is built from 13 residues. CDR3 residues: CSRAGGQQETQYF. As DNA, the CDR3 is TGCAGCCGAGCGGGAGGCCAACAAGAGACCCAGTACTTC.

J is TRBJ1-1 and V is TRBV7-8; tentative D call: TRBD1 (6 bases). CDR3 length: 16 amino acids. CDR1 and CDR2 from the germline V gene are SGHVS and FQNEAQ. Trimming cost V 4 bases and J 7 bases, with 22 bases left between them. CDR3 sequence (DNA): TGTGCCAGCAGCTACAGAAGCGGGGGCGCGTCTATTGAAGCTTTCTTT. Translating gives CASSYRSGGASIEAFF.

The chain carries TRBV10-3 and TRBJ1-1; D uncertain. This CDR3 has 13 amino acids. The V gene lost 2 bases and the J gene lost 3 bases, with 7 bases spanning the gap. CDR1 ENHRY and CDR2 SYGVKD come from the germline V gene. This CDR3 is CAISEQQDTEAFF. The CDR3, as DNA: TGTGCCATCAGTGAGCAACAAGACACTGAAGCTTTCTTT.

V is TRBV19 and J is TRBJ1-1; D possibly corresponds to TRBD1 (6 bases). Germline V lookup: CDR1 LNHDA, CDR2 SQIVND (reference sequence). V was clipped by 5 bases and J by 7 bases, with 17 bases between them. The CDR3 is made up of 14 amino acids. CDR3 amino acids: CASSRPNRVFEAFF. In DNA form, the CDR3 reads TGTGCCAGTAGTCGCCCGAACAGGGTTTTTGAAGCTTTCTTT.

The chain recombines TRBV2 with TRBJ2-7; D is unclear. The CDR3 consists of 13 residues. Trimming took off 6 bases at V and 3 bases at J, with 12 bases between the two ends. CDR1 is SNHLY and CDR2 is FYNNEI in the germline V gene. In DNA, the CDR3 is TGTGCCAGCAGGGCACTGACCCTCTACGAGCAGTACTTC. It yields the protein CASRALTLYEQYF.

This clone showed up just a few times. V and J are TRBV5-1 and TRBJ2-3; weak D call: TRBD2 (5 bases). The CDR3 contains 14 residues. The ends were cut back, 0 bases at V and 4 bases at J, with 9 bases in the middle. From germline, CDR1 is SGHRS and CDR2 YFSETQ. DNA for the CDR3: TGCGCCAGCAGCTTGGGGGAGCTTTCAGATACGCAGTATTTT. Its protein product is CASSLGELSDTQYF.

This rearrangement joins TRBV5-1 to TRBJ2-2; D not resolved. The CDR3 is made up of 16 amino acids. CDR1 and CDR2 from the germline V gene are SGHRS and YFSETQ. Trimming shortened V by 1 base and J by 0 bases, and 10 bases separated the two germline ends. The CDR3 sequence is CASSLLSAANTGELFF. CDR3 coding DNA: TGCGCCAGCAGCTTGTTATCGGCTGCGAACACCGGGGAGCTGTTTTTT.

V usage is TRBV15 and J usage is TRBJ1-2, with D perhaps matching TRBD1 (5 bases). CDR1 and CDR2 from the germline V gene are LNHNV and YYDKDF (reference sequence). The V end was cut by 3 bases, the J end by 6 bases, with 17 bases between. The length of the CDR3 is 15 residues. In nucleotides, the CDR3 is TGTGCCACCAGCAGGGGATCGGGGGTGGGGAATGGCTACACCTTC. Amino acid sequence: CATSRGSGVGNGYTF.

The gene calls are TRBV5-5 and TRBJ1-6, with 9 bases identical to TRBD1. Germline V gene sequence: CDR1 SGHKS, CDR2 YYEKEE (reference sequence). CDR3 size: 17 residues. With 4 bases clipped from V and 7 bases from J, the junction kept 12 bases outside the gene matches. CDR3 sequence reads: CASSIRDRGYSNSPLHF. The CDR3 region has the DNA TGTGCCAGCAGCATACGCGACAGGGGGTATTCGAATTCACCCCTCCACTTT.

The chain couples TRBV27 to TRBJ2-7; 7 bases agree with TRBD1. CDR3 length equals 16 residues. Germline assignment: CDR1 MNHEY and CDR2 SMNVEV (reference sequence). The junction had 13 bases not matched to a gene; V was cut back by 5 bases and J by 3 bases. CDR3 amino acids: CASSPSVGTVHYEQYV. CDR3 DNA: TGTGCCAGCAGTCCTTCTGTCGGGACAGTCCACTACGAGCAGTACGTC.

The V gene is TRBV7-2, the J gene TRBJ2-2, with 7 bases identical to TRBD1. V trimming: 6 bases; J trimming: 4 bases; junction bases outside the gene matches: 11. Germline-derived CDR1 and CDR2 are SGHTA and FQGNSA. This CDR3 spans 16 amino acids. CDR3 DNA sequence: TGTGCCAGCAGTCGCACGACAGGGAACCCCACCGGGGAGCTGTTTTTT. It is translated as CASSRTTGNPTGELFF.

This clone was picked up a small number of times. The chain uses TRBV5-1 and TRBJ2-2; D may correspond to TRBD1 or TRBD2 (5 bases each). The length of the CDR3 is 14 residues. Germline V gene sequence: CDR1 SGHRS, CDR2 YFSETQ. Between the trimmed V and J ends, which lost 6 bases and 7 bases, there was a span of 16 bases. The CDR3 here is CASIGGVAGGELFF. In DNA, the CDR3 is TGCGCCAGCATTGGGGGAGTAGCAGGCGGGGAGCTGTTTTTT.

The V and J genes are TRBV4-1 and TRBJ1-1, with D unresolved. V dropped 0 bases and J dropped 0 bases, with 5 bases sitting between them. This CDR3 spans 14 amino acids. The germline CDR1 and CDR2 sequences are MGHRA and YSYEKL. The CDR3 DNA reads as TGCGCCAGCAGCCAAGATCCAATGAACACTGAAGCTTTCTTT. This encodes CASSQDPMNTEAFF.

The CDR3 reads CASSFGEGPYGYTF. In DNA form, the CDR3 reads TGTGCCAGCAGTTTCGGGGAGGGGCCCTATGGCTACACCTTC. The rearrangement joins TRBV7-2 to TRBJ1-2; TRBD1 is a possible D gene (5 bases). Germline V gene lookup returns CDR1 SGHTA and CDR2 FQGNSA. The CDR3 sequence is 14 residues long. V was clipped by 6 bases and J by 4 bases, with 15 bases between them.

Here the CDR3 reads CASSQELEAGGDTQYF. The DNA for the CDR3 is TGCGCCAGCAGCCAAGAGTTGGAAGCGGGGGGAGATACGCAGTATTTT. The genes are TRBV4-1 and TRBJ2-3; 9 nucleotides align to TRBD2. V shed 0 bases, J shed 5 bases, and the junction held 6 bases outside the gene matches. This CDR3 is 16 amino acids long. CDR1 and CDR2 (germline): MGHRA, YSYEKL.

CDR3 region: CASSLMGQGADTQYF. Written as DNA, the CDR3 is TGTGCCAGCAGCTTGATGGGACAGGGGGCAGATACGCAGTATTTT. The chain employs TRBV5-6 and TRBJ2-3; 11 bases are shared with TRBD1. The trim removed 1 base at V and 4 bases at J, leaving 2 bases unmatched. CDR1 SGHDT and CDR2 YYEEEE come from the germline V gene. The CDR3 has 15 residues.

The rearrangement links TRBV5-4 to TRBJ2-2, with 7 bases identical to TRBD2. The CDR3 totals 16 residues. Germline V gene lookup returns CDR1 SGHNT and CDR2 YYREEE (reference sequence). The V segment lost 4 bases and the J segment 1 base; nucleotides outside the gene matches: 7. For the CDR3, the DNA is TGTGCCAGCAGCCAGACAGCGGGGAAGAACACCGGGGAGCTGTTTTTT. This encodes CASSQTAGKNTGELFF.

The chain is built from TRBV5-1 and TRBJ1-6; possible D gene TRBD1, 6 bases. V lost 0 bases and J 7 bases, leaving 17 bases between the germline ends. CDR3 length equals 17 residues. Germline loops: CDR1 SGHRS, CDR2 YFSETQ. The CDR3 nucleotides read TGCGCCAGCAGCTTGGATCTAGGGGGAGTCAGGAATTCACCCCTCCACTTT. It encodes CASSLDLGGVRNSPLHF.

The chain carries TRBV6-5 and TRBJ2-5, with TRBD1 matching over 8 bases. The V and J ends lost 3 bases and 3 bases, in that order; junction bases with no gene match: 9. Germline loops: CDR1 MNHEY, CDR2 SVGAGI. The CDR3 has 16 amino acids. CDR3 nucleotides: TGTGCCAGCAGTTATACCCAGGGGGCTACTAAAGAGACCCAGTACTTC. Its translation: CASSYTQGATKETQYF.

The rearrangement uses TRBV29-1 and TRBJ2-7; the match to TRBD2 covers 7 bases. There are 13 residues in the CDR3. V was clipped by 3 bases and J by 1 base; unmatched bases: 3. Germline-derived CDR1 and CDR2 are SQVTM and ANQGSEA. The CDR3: CSVDGAGSYEQYF. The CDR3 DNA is TGCAGCGTTGATGGAGCGGGATCCTACGAGCAGTACTTC.

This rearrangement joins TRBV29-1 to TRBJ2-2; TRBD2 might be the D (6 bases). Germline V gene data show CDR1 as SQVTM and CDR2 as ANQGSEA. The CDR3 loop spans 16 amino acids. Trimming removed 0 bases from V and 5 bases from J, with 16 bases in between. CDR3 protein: CSVEDIWGGETGELFF. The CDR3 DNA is TGCAGCGTTGAAGATATTTGGGGAGGAGAGACCGGGGAGCTGTTTTTT.